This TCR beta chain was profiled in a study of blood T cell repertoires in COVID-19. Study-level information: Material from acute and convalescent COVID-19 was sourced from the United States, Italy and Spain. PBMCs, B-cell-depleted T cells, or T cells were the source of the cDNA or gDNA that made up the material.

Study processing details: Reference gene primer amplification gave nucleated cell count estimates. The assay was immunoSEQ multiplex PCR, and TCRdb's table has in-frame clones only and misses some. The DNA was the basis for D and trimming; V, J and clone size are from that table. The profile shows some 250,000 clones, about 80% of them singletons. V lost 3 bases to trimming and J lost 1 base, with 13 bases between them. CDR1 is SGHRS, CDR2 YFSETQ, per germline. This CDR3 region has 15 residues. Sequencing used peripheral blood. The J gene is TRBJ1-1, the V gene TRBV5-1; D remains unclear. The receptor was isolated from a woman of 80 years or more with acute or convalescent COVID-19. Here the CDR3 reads CASSSGAARNTEAFF. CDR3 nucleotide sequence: TGCGCCAGCAGCTCGGGAGCCGCGAGGAACACTGAAGCTTTCTTT.